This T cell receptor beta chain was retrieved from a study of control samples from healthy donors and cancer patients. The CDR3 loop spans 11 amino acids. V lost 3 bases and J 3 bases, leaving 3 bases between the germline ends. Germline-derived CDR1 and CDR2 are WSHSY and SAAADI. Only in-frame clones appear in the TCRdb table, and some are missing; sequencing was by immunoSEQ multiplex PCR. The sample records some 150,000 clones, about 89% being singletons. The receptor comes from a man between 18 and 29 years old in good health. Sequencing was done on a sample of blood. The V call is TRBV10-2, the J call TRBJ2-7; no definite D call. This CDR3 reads CASSDFYEQYF. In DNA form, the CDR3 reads TGCGCCAGCAGTGACTTCTACGAGCAGTACTTC.